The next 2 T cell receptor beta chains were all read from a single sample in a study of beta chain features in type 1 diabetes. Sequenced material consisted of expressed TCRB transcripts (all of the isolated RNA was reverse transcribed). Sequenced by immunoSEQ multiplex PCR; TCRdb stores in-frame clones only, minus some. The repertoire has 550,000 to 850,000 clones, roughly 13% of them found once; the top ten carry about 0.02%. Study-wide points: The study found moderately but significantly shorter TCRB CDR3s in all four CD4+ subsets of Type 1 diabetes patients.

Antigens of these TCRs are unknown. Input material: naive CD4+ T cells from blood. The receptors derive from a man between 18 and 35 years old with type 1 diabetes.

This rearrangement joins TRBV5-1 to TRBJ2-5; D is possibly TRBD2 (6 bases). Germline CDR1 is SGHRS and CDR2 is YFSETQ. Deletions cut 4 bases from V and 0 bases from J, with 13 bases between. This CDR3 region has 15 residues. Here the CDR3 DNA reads TGCGCCAGCAGCCAGGGACTCGTAAACCAAGAGACCCAGTACTTC. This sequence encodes CASSQGLVNQETQYF.

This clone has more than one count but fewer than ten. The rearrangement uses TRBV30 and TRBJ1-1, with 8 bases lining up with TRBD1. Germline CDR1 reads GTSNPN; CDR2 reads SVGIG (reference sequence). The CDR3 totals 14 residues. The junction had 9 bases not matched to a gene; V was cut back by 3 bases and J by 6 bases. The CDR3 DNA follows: TGTGCCTGGAGCGTTGACTCGGGACAGGCTGAAGCTTTCTTT. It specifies CAWSVDSGQAEAFF. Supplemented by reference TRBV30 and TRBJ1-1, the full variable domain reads SQTIHQWPATLVQPVGSPLSLECTVEGTSNPNLYWYRQAAGRGLQLLFYSVGIGQISSEVPQNLSASRPQDRQFILSSKKLLLSDSGFYLCAWSVDSGQAEAFFGQGTRLTVV.